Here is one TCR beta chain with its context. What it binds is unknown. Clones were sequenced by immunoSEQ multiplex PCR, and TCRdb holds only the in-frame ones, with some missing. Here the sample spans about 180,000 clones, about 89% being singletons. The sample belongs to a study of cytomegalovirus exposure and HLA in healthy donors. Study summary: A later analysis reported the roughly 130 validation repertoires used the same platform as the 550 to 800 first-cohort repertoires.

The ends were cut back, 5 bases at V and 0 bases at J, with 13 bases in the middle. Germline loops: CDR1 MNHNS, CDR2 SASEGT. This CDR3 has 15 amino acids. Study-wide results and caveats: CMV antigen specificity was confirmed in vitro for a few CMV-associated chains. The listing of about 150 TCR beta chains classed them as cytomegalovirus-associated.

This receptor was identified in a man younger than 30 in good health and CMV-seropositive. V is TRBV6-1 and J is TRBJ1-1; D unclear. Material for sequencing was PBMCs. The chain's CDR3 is CASSKSTGMNTEAFF. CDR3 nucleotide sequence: TGTGCCAGCAGTAAGTCGACCGGGATGAACACTGAAGCTTTCTTT.